The 13 T cell receptor beta chains presented below share a single source sample, sequenced in a study of CD8+ T cells in alopecia areata. The authors extracted RNA and reverse transcribed it into cDNA as the sequencing template. Sequenced by immunoSEQ multiplex PCR; TCRdb stores in-frame clones only, minus some. The data contain roughly 200,000 clones, about 63% of them seen just once; the ten biggest clones take up 1.7%. This specimen consisted of CD4+ T cells sorted from blood, obtained at week 0. The receptors here all came from a human donor with alopecia areata.

This clone was detected only a few times. The chain uses TRBV7-2 and TRBJ2-1; TRBD1 is a possible D gene (6 bases). The V gene's germline CDR1 is SGHTA and CDR2 FQGNSA. The CDR3 extends over 16 amino acids. V shed 5 bases and J shed 2 bases, with 16 bases lying between them. This chain's CDR3 is CASSLTTGKPYNEQFF. As DNA, the CDR3 is TGTGCCAGCAGCCTTACTACAGGGAAGCCCTACAATGAGCAGTTCTTC. Variable domain in full (rest from reference TRBV7-2 and TRBJ2-1): GAGVSQSPSNKVTEKGKDVELRCDPISGHTALYWYRQSLGQGLEFLIYFQGNSAPDKSGLPSDRFSAERTGGSVSTLTIQRTQQEDSAVYLCASSLTTGKPYNEQFFGPGTRLTVL.

The genes are TRBV7-2 and TRBJ2-5; TRBD2 is a possible D gene (6 bases). The germline V gene has CDR1 SGHTA and CDR2 FQGNSA. The CDR3 extends over 17 amino acids. V dropped 1 base and J dropped 2 bases, with 17 bases sitting between them. This chain's CDR3 is CASSLVPSEIQQETQYF. CDR3 nucleotides: TGTGCCAGCAGCTTAGTGCCTAGCGAAATCCAACAAGAGACCCAGTACTTC. Full variable domain (remainder filled in from reference TRBV7-2 and TRBJ2-5): GAGVSQSPSNKVTEKGKDVELRCDPISGHTALYWYRQSLGQGLEFLIYFQGNSAPDKSGLPSDRFSAERTGGSVSTLTIQRTQQEDSAVYLCASSLVPSEIQQETQYFGPGTRLLVL.

On this clone: This same CDR3 is encoded by further DNA sequences in the sample. The chain couples TRBV20-1 to TRBJ1-2; D perhaps matches TRBD1 (6 bases). The germline V and J ends were trimmed by 6 bases and 6 bases, with 11 bases remaining between them. The V gene's germline CDR1 is DFQATT and CDR2 SNEGSKA (reference sequence). This CDR3 spans 11 amino acids. The CDR3: CSATGRDGYTF. CDR3 nucleotides: TGCAGTGCCACAGGGCGGGATGGCTACACCTTC.

With respect to this clone: Other DNA sequences within the sample encode an identical CDR3. The CDR3 sequence: CSVQGGGTEAFF. CDR3 sequence (DNA): TGCAGCGTCCAGGGGGGGGGCACTGAAGCTTTCTTT. The genes are TRBV29-1 and TRBJ1-1; 7 bases line up with TRBD1. This CDR3 contains 12 residues. The V gene's germline CDR1 is SQVTM and CDR2 ANQGSEA. V shed 6 bases and J 4 bases; nucleotides not matched to a gene: 5.

This clone was observed a few times. The same CDR3 can be traced to other DNA sequences in this sample. This rearrangement joins TRBV29-1 to TRBJ2-1, with 8 bases aligning to TRBD1. Trimming at V came to 4 bases and at J to 3 bases, leaving 2 bases not matched to a gene. The CDR3 has 13 amino acids. Germline assignment: CDR1 SQVTM and CDR2 ANQGSEA. CDR3 nucleotides: TGCAGCGTTGGACAGGGGATCTACAATGAGCAGTTCTTC. Translated: CSVGQGIYNEQFF.

This clone was picked up a small number of times. This chain links TRBV6-1 with TRBJ2-7; 11 nucleotides match TRBD1. Trimming cost V 4 bases and J 6 bases; bases outside gene matches: 5. The V gene's germline CDR1 is MNHNS and CDR2 SASEGT. The CDR3 spans 14 residues. CDR3 DNA: TGTGCCAGCAGTGGAGGACAGGGGGCGAGCGAGCAGTACTTC. This codes for CASSGGQGASEQYF.

This clone was counted between two and nine times. The chain carries TRBV9 and TRBJ1-2; D is uncertain. In germline, CDR1 is SGDLS, CDR2 YYNGEE. The CDR3 is 14 residues long. Trimming took off 2 bases at V and 2 bases at J, with 10 bases between the two ends. Written as DNA, the CDR3 is TGTGCCAGCAGCGTCTCCGGGCCGAACTATGGCTACACCTTC. It specifies CASSVSGPNYGYTF. The full variable domain, in which reference TRBV9 and TRBJ1-2 provide the parts outside the CDR3, is DSGVTQTPKHLITATGQRVTLRCSPRSGDLSVYWYQQSLDQGLQFLIQYYNGEERAKGNILERFSAQQFPDLHSELNLSSLELGDSALYFCASSVSGPNYGYTFGSGTRLTVV.

Here the CDR3 DNA reads TGTGCCAGCAGTCTCGCCGGGGTTAACAATGAGCAGTTCTTC. It is translated as CASSLAGVNNEQFF. The genes are TRBV6-5 and TRBJ2-1; maybe TRBD2 (5 bases). This CDR3 spans 14 amino acids. Per the germline V gene, CDR1 is MNHEY and CDR2 is SVGAGI. V lost 5 bases to trimming and J lost 5 bases, with 13 bases between them.

The chain combines TRBV30 with TRBJ2-5; D is unresolved. V lost 0 bases and J lost 2, with 4 bases in between. This CDR3 has 12 residues. CDR1 is GTSNPN, CDR2 SVGIG, per germline (reference sequence). CDR3 residues: CAWSVTQETQYF. DNA for the CDR3: TGTGCCTGGAGTGTAACTCAAGAGACCCAGTACTTC.

The chain couples TRBV7-3 to TRBJ2-1; D may be TRBD2 (5 bases). Looked up from germline, CDR1 is SGHTA and CDR2 is FQGTGA. The CDR3 runs to 12 residues. The V end lost 5 bases, the J end lost 8 bases, and 10 bases lay between the germline ends. CDR3 nucleotide sequence: TGTGCCAGCAGCCAGACTAAGGATGAGCAGTTCTTC. Its translation: CASSQTKDEQFF.

The CDR3 sequence is CAWNAGPEAFF. Here the CDR3 DNA reads TGTGCCTGGAATGCGGGGCCTGAAGCTTTCTTT. The V call is TRBV30, the J call TRBJ1-1; TRBD1 is a possible D gene (5 bases). This CDR3 is 11 amino acids long. The germline V gene has CDR1 GTSNPN and CDR2 SVGIG (reference sequence). Trimming removed 4 bases at V and 6 bases at J, with 9 bases between.

On this clone itself: The sample contains more than one DNA sequence encoding this CDR3. This chain connects TRBV30 to TRBJ1-5; unclear D gene. Germline lookup yields CDR1 GTSNPN and CDR2 SVGIG (reference sequence). V lost 0 bases and J lost 4, with 7 bases in between. The CDR3 totals 13 residues. This chain's CDR3 is CAWSVGLNQPQHF. The CDR3 DNA is TGTGCCTGGAGTGTTGGGTTGAATCAGCCCCAGCATTTT.

This clone was seen ten or more times. The gene calls are TRBV4-1 and TRBJ2-2; D might be TRBD2 (6 bases). CDR3 size: 16 residues. Germline loops: CDR1 MGHRA, CDR2 YSYEKL. V gave up 1 base and J gave up 1 base, with 10 bases separating them. CDR3 protein: CASSQVPAGNTGELFF. DNA for the CDR3: TGCGCCAGCAGCCAAGTGCCAGCGGGGAACACCGGGGAGCTGTTTTTT.